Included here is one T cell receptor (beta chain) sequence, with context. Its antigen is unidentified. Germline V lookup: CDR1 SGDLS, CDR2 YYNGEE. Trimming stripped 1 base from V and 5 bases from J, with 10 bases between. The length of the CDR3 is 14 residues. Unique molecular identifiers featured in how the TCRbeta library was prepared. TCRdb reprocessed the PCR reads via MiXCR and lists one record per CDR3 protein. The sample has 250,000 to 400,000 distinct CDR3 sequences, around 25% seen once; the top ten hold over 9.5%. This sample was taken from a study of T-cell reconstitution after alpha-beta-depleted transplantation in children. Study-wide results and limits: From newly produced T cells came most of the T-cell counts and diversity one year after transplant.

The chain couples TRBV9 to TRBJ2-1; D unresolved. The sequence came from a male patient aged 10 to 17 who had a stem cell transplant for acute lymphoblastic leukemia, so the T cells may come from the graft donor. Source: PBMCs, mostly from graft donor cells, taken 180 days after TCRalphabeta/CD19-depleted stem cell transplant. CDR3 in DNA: TGTGCCAGCAGCGTACAGGTACCCAACAATGAGCAGTTCTTC. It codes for CASSVQVPNNEQFF.